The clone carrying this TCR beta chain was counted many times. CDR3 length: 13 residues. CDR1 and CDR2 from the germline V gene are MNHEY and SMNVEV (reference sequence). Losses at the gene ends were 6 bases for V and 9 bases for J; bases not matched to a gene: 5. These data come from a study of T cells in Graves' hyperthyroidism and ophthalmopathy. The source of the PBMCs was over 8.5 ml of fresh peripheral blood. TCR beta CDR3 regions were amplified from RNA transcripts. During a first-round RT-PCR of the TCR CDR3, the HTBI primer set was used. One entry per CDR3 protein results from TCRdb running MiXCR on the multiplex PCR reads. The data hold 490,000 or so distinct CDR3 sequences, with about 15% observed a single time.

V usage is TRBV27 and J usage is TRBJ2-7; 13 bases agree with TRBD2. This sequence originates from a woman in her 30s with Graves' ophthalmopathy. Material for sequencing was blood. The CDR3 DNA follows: TGTGCCAGCAGCCGTGGGACTAGCGGGGCGCAGTACTTC. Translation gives CASSRGTSGAQYF.